Included here is one T cell receptor (beta chain) sequence, with context. The J segment lost 7 bases and the V segment lost 1 base, leaving 5 bases of the junction unmatched. Germline lookup yields CDR1 SGHAT and CDR2 FQNNGV. CDR3 length: 15 amino acids. This record comes from a study of T cell clonotyping in hematopoietic cell transplantation. Produced via immunoSEQ multiplex PCR; TCRdb's table is partial and in-frame only. The profile shows about 6,800 clones, over 95% of them singletons. This TCR derives from a male patient in his sixties or seventies who had an allogeneic stem cell transplant from a related donor, so the T cells may come from the graft donor. Some clones in this sample may be carry-over from other donors' samples. Sequenced material: PBMCs, taken 30 days after allogeneic stem cell transplant. The V call is TRBV11-2, the J call TRBJ2-1, with 9 bases aligning to TRBD1. CDR3: CASSLARTGVNEQFF. CDR3 nucleotide sequence: TGTGCCAGCAGCTTAGCCCGGACAGGGGTGAATGAGCAGTTCTTC.